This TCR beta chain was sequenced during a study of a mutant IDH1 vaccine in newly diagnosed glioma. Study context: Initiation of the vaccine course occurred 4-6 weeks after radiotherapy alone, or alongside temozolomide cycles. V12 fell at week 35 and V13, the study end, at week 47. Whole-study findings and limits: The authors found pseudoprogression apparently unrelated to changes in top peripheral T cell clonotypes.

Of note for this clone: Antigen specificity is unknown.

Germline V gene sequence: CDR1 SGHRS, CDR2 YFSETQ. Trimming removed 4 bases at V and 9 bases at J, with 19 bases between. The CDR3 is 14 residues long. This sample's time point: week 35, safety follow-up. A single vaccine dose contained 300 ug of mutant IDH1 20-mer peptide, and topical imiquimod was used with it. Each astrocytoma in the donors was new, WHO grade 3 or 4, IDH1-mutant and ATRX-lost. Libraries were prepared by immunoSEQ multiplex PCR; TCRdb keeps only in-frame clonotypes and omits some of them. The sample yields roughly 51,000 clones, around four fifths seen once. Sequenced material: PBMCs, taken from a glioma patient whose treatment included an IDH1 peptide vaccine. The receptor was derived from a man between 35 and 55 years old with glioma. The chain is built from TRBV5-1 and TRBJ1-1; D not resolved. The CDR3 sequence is CASSLENVGSQAFF. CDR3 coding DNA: TGCGCCAGCAGCCTGGAAAATGTCGGTTCACAAGCTTTCTTT.